This TCR beta chain was retrieved from a study of shared T cell receptors in the human thymus. Trimming took 6 bases from V and 2 from J, leaving 11 bases between them. Germline-derived CDR1 and CDR2 are MNHEY and SMNVEV (reference sequence). The CDR3 contains 13 residues. Generated by immunoSEQ multiplex PCR, the TCRdb table keeps only in-frame clones and is missing some. The repertoire consists of roughly 660,000 clones, with approximately 90% occurring once and the leading ten covering roughly 0.0097%. These data were likewise used in another study, on human thymus T cells. That investigation notes: Thymus tissue was removed during corrective cardiac surgery. Thymic and blood repertoires seemed to favor certain V and J genes. Related work showed strongly overlapping thymic repertoires across unrelated individuals.

The TCR comes from a boy less than two years old with a congenital heart defect. The genes are TRBV27 and TRBJ2-7; tentative D call: TRBD2 (6 bases). The sequenced sample consisted of thymocytes. The CDR3, as DNA: TGTGCCAGCAGCCGGACTAAACCCTACGAGCAGTACTTC. This translates into CASSRTKPYEQYF.